This T cell receptor beta chain is from a study of shared clonotypes between healthy human individuals. Overall study results and limits: In general, naive subsets displayed greater estimated richness than memory subsets did. There were few donors, and this limited the genetic and exposure-history diversity represented.

Positively selected for CCR7, the CD45RO-negative cells used as naive CD8 cells excluded terminally differentiated effector memory CD45RA+ cells. All the donors were Caucasian adults who lived in Nashville, Tennessee. This CDR3 contains 14 residues. Trimming left V 2 bases short and J 4 bases short, with 8 bases between. Germline V gene sequence: CDR1 MNHEY, CDR2 SVGAGI. This clone was seen just once. Its antigen is not identified. At the DNA level, this CDR3 is encoded by other sequences in the same sample as well. Replicate PCRs from sorted subsets contained around 200 ng DNA, which is approximately 30,000 T cell genomes. Assay used: immunoSEQ multiplex PCR; TCRdb lists only in-frame clones, some missing. The sample lists about 2 million clones; 85% to 95% were seen once.

The receptor's source is a man aged 18 to 35 in good health. The chain is built from TRBV6-5 and TRBJ2-2, with D perhaps matching TRBD2 (5 bases). The sample comprised naive CD8+ T cells sorted from blood. The CDR3 here is CASSYGLATGELFF. The DNA of the CDR3 is TGTGCCAGCAGTTACGGACTTGCCACCGGGGAGCTGTTTTTT.